The 5 T cell receptor beta chains below all came from one sample that was sequenced in a study of beta chain features in type 1 diabetes. The study's findings and limits: Shorter TCRB CDR3s, moderately but significantly so, marked every one of the four CD4+ subsets in Type 1 diabetes patients.

Reverse transcription of all isolated RNA meant that expressed TCRB transcripts were sequenced. Assay used: immunoSEQ multiplex PCR; TCRdb lists only in-frame clones, some missing. The repertoire consists of roughly 51,000 clones, with roughly 50% occurring once and the leading ten covering 2.6%. These receptors' antigens are unknown. The sample consisted of Tregs from blood. The receptors stem from a woman aged 35 to 49 with type 1 diabetes.

The V gene is TRBV7-9, the J gene TRBJ2-5; a possible D gene is TRBD2 (7 bases). This CDR3 contains 16 residues. The V and J ends lost 5 bases and 5 bases respectively, with 21 bases between them. Germline-derived CDR1 and CDR2 are SEHNR and FQNEAQ (reference sequence). CDR3 amino acids: CASSPLARGGAETQYF. The DNA for the CDR3 is TGTGCCAGCAGCCCATTAGCCCGTGGGGGGGCCGAGACCCAGTACTTC. The variable domain in full, completed from reference TRBV7-9 and TRBJ2-5, reads DTGVSQNPRHKITKRGQNVTFRCDPISEHNRLYWYRQTLGQGPEFLTYFQNEAQLEKSRLLSDRFSAERPKGSFSTLEIQRTEQGDSAMYLCASSPLARGGAETQYFGPGTRLLVL.

This clone was detected only once. The V gene is TRBV28, the J gene TRBJ2-7, with a possible D match to TRBD1 (5 bases). Germline CDR1 is MDHEN and CDR2 is SYDVKM. V lost 6 bases to trimming and J lost 5 bases, with 14 bases between them. The CDR3 loop spans 13 amino acids. The CDR3 sequence is CASRTQGFNEQYF. Written as DNA, the CDR3 is TGTGCCAGCAGGACCCAGGGTTTCAACGAGCAGTACTTC.

DNA for the CDR3: TGTGCCAGCAGTTTAGGAGGGTCCCATCCTTACGAGCAGTACTTC. This encodes CASSLGGSHPYEQYF. V gene TRBV28 combines with J gene TRBJ2-7; maybe TRBD2 (6 bases). CDR1 is MDHEN, CDR2 SYDVKM, per germline. The V end lost 2 bases, the J end lost 4 bases, and 15 bases lay between the germline ends. CDR3 length: 15 residues.

On this clone itself: The germline gene is not matched at one end of the junction; a read error may be the cause. V is TRBV11-2 and J is TRBJ2-7, with a tentative D call TRBD2 (6 bases). Germline CDR1 reads SGHAT; CDR2 reads FQNNGV. This CDR3 comprises 14 residues. CDR3 region: CASSLQRVEAPGDF. CDR3 coding DNA: TGTGCCAGCAGCCTCCAGAGGGTTGAGGCCCCGGGGGACTTC.

The gene calls are TRBV29-1 and TRBJ1-5; 8 bases agree with TRBD1. V was clipped by 6 bases and J by 3 bases; unmatched bases: 7. Germline CDR1 and CDR2: SQVTM and ANQGSEA. The CDR3 spans 14 residues. The CDR3 sequence: CSVAGDRNNQPQHF. CDR3 sequence (DNA): TGCAGCGTGGCGGGGGACAGGAACAATCAGCCCCAGCATTTT. Full variable domain (outside the CDR3, taken from reference TRBV29-1 and TRBJ1-5): SAVISQKPSRDICQRGTSLTIQCQVDSQVTMMFWYRQQPGQSLTLIATANQGSEATYESGFVIDKFPISRPNLTFSTLTVSNMSPEDSSIYLCSVAGDRNNQPQHFGDGTRLSIL.